This TCR beta chain was recorded in a study of T-cell reconstitution after alpha-beta-depleted transplantation in children. Study conclusions and caveats: Expanded clones from the graft, numbering several hundred, reportedly supplied alpha-beta T cells about two months after transplant. The study traced high day-60 TCRbeta diversity in some patients to surviving recipient T cells and thymic progenitors. At one year after transplant, newly produced T cells mostly accounted for T-cell counts and diversity.

For TCRbeta, the library was prepared with unique molecular identifiers. A single record per CDR3 protein comes from TCRdb applying MiXCR to the PCR reads. The repertoire holds about 300,000 distinct CDR3 sequences, with roughly 8.2% as singletons. This CDR3 has 16 amino acids. The V segment lost 3 bases and the J segment 2 bases; nucleotides outside the gene matches: 6. In germline, CDR1 is MNHEY, CDR2 SVGAGI. This clonotype was seen repeatedly, ten times or more. Antigen specificity is unknown. The J gene is TRBJ2-3, the V gene TRBV6-5, with 9 bases that match TRBD2. The sequence was obtained from a female patient aged 2-15 years who had a stem cell transplant for Fanconi anemia, so the T cells may come from the graft donor. Specimen: peripheral blood, collected 360 days after TCRalphabeta/CD19-depleted stem cell transplant. CDR3 nucleotides: TGTGCCAGCAGTTATTCGGCGGGGGGGTTCACAGATACGCAGTATTTT. This codes for CASSYSAGGFTDTQYF.